The clone carrying this T cell receptor (beta chain) was seen a handful of times. The entry originates in a study of blood T cell repertoires in COVID-19. Study background: The United States, Italy and Spain were the sources of the acute and convalescent COVID-19 samples. Nucleic acid was either cDNA or gDNA, and it came from T cells, B-cell-depleted T cells, or PBMCs.

The CDR3 has 13 amino acids. Germline CDR1 SEHNR, CDR2 FQNEAQ (reference sequence). V was trimmed by 5 bases and J by 4 bases, leaving 11 bases between them. Source study methods: Nucleated cell number was recorded as an estimate derived from reference gene primer amplification. Sequencing used immunoSEQ multiplex PCR; TCRdb keeps in-frame clones, though not all of them. V and J calls plus clone size are reproduced from that table; the DNA served to infer D and trimming. The table has about 68,000 clones, around 93% seen once. The rearrangement joins TRBV7-9 to TRBJ1-1; D call uncertain. The specimen sequenced was peripheral blood. This receptor was taken from an older woman with active COVID-19. CDR3 bases: TGTGCCAGCAGCCCCCCCGGAGGCACTGAAGCTTTCTTT. Translation gives CASSPPGGTEAFF. The full variable domain, its missing parts supplied by reference TRBV7-9 and TRBJ1-1, is DTGVSQNPRHKITKRGQNVTFRCDPISEHNRLYWYRQTLGQGPEFLTYFQNEAQLEKSRLLSDRFSAERPKGSFSTLEIQRTEQGDSAMYLCASSPPGGTEAFFGQGTRLTVV.